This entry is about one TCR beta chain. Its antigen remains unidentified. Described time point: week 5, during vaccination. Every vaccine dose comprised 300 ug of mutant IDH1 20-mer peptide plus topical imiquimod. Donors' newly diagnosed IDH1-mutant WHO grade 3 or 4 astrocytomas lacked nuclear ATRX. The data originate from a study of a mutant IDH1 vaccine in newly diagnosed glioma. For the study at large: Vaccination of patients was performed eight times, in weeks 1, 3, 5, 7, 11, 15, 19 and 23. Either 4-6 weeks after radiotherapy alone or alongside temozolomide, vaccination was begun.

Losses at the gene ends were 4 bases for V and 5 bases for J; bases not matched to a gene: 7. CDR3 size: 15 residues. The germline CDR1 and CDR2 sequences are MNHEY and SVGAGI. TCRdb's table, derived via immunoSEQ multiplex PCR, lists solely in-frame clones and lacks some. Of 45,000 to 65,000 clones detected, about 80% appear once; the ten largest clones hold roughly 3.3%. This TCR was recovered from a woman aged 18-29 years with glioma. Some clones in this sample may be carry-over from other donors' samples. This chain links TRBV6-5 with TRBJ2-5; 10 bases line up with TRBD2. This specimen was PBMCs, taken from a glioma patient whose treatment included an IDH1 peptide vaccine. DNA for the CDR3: TGTGCCAGCAGTTTGAGCGGGGGGGCCCTTGAGACCCAGTACTTC. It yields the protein CASSLSGGALETQYF.